This T cell receptor (beta chain) was identified during a study of blood T cell repertoires in COVID-19. Study-wide background: The United States, Italy and Spain supplied acute and convalescent COVID-19 samples. Sources were T cells, B-cell-depleted T cells, or PBMCs; the material itself was cDNA or gDNA.

Per the authors' pipeline: Reference gene primer amplification gave estimated nucleated cell counts. This table comes from immunoSEQ multiplex PCR, and its TCRdb copy is limited to in-frame clones, with some not included. The V and J calls and the clone size are those of that table, but D and trimming were determined from the DNA. The table records approximately 130,000 clones, around 78% of them present only once. Sequencing was performed on peripheral blood. This clonotype originated in a human donor in a cohort sampled during active COVID-19.

CDR3 amino acids: CASTPRVNTEAFF. The CDR3 DNA follows: TGTGCCAGTACCCCCCGGGTGAACACTGAAGCTTTCTTT. J is TRBJ1-1 and V is TRBV19; D gene uncertain. Trimming removed 7 bases at V and 0 bases at J, with 9 bases between. Germline assignment: CDR1 LNHDA and CDR2 SQIVND (reference sequence). This CDR3 has 13 amino acids.